This is a list of T cell receptor beta chains from one sample in a study of cytomegalovirus exposure and HLA in healthy donors. TCRdb's table, derived via immunoSEQ multiplex PCR, lists solely in-frame clones and lacks some. The repertoire holds 35,000 to 40,000 clones, with more than 70% as singletons. Sequencing input: PBMCs. These TCRs come from a woman aged 30 to 39 in good health and CMV-seropositive. CDR3s include the opening cysteine and the closing phenylalanine or tryptophan. Each record gives: V gene, clone size, D gene, J gene, CDR3 protein, CDR3 DNA. The D gene is left open where the match is weak. Size tells how often a clone was seen (once, few, many) or the class of an expanded clone, and some rows leave it out.

V gene: TRBV7-9
clone size: NA
D gene: NA
J gene: TRBJ2-3
CDR3 protein: CSSSARDRGSDTQYF
CDR3 DNA: TGTTCCAGCAGCGCGCGGGACCGGGGGTCAGATACGCAGTATTTT

V gene: TRBV30
clone size: NA
D gene: TRBD2
J gene: TRBJ2-1
CDR3 protein: CAWSGGLADNEQFF
CDR3 DNA: TGTGCCTGGAGTGGTGGACTAGCTGACAATGAGCAGTTCTTC

V gene: TRBV5-1
clone size: NA
D gene: TRBD1
J gene: TRBJ2-1
CDR3 protein: CASSLGQGTFHNGQFF
CDR3 DNA: TGCGCCAGCAGCTTAGGACAGGGGACTTTCCACAATGGGCAGTTCTTC

V gene: TRBV7-9
clone size: NA
D gene: NA
J gene: TRBJ1-2
CDR3 protein: CASTAAGWGYTF
CDR3 DNA: TGTGCCAGCACCGCGGCAGGGTGGGGCTACACCTTC

V gene: TRBV27
clone size: NA
D gene: NA
J gene: TRBJ1-4
CDR3 protein: CASSFPGAELFF
CDR3 DNA: TGTGCCAGCAGTTTCCCAGGGGCAGAATTGTTTTTT

V gene: TRBV30
clone size: NA
D gene: NA
J gene: TRBJ2-7
CDR3 protein: CAWNTGRQFYEQYF
CDR3 DNA: TGTGCCTGGAATACAGGCCGACAATTCTACGAGCAGTACTTC

V gene: TRBV7-2
clone size: NA
D gene: NA
J gene: TRBJ1-1
CDR3 protein: CASSPYTEAFF
CDR3 DNA: TGTGCCAGCAGCCCCTACACTGAAGCTTTCTTT

V gene: TRBV18
clone size: NA
D gene: TRBD1
J gene: TRBJ1-6
CDR3 protein: CASSPLQGEDSPLHF
CDR3 DNA: TGTGCCAGCTCACCCCTACAGGGGGAGGATTCACCCCTCCACTTT

V gene: TRBV15
clone size: NA
D gene: NA
J gene: TRBJ1-5
CDR3 protein: CATSSRQEVHQPQHF
CDR3 DNA: TGTGCCACCAGCAGCAGACAGGAGGTTCATCAGCCCCAGCATTTT

V gene: TRBV28
clone size: NA
D gene: NA
J gene: TRBJ2-7
CDR3 protein: CASSTSGVAYEQYF
CDR3 DNA: NA

V gene: TRBV9
clone size: NA
D gene: NA
J gene: TRBJ1-1
CDR3 protein: CASSVDPGMNTEAFF
CDR3 DNA: TGTGCCAGCAGCGTAGATCCAGGGATGAACACTGAAGCTTTCTTT

V gene: TRBV25-1
clone size: few
D gene: NA
J gene: TRBJ2-3
CDR3 protein: CASSEGKRPSTDTQYF
CDR3 DNA: TGTGCCAGCAGTGAAGGGAAGCGGCCTAGCACAGATACGCAGTATTTT

V gene: TRBV5-1
clone size: NA
D gene: NA
J gene: TRBJ2-1
CDR3 protein: CASSLPDSGEQFF
CDR3 DNA: TGCGCCAGCAGCTTGCCCGACTCCGGTGAGCAGTTCTTC

V gene: TRBV7-9
clone size: NA
D gene: NA
J gene: TRBJ1-1
CDR3 protein: CASSPETGNTEAFF
CDR3 DNA: TGTGCCAGCAGCCCCGAAACAGGGAACACTGAAGCTTTCTTT

V gene: TRBV29-1
clone size: few
D gene: NA
J gene: TRBJ2-1
CDR3 protein: CSVEDYLNEQFF
CDR3 DNA: TGCAGCGTTGAAGACTATCTTAATGAGCAGTTCTTC

V gene: TRBV28
clone size: once
D gene: TRBD1
J gene: TRBJ1-1
CDR3 protein: CASSFRGHTEAFF
CDR3 DNA: TGTGCCAGCAGTTTCAGGGGGCACACTGAAGCTTTCTTT

V gene: TRBV11-2
clone size: NA
D gene: NA
J gene: TRBJ2-3
CDR3 protein: CASSKSNRSPGTDTQYF
CDR3 DNA: TGTGCCAGCAGCAAGAGCAACAGGTCGCCTGGCACAGATACGCAGTATTTT

V gene: TRBV7-2
clone size: NA
D gene: TRBD1
J gene: TRBJ2-7
CDR3 protein: CASSATGGTYEQYF
CDR3 DNA: TGTGCCAGCAGCGCGACAGGGGGCACCTACGAGCAGTACTTC

V gene: TRBV5-5
clone size: once
D gene: NA
J gene: TRBJ1-1
CDR3 protein: CASVTGNLNTEAFF
CDR3 DNA: TGTGCCAGTGTAACAGGGAACTTGAACACTGAAGCTTTCTTT

V gene: TRBV5-1
clone size: NA
D gene: NA
J gene: TRBJ2-7
CDR3 protein: CASKDNSYEQYF
CDR3 DNA: TGCGCCAGCAAGGACAATTCCTACGAGCAGTACTTC

V gene: TRBV7-8
clone size: few
D gene: NA
J gene: TRBJ2-1
CDR3 protein: CASTGELFGNEQFF
CDR3 DNA: TGTGCCAGCACCGGGGAACTATTTGGCAATGAGCAGTTCTTC

V gene: TRBV6-1
clone size: NA
D gene: TRBD1
J gene: TRBJ2-1
CDR3 protein: CASSVDRGSYNEQFF
CDR3 DNA: TGTGCCAGCAGCGTAGACAGGGGGAGTTACAATGAGCAGTTCTTC

V gene: TRBV6-4
clone size: NA
D gene: NA
J gene: TRBJ2-2
CDR3 protein: CASSGQGNTGELFF
CDR3 DNA: TGTGCCAGCAGTGGGCAGGGGAACACCGGGGAGCTGTTTTTT

V gene: TRBV7-9
clone size: NA
D gene: TRBD2
J gene: TRBJ2-5
CDR3 protein: CASSFSSGPQETQYF
CDR3 DNA: TGTGCCAGCAGCTTCTCTAGCGGGCCACAAGAGACCCAGTACTTC

V gene: TRBV18
clone size: NA
D gene: TRBD2
J gene: TRBJ2-7
CDR3 protein: CASSPQGLTYEQYF
CDR3 DNA: TGTGCCAGCTCACCACAGGGACTAACCTACGAGCAGTACTTC

V gene: TRBV28
clone size: NA
D gene: NA
J gene: TRBJ2-5
CDR3 protein: CASFKSPEAETQYF
CDR3 DNA: TGTGCCAGTTTTAAGAGTCCGGAGGCAGAGACCCAGTACTTC

V gene: TRBV19
clone size: NA
D gene: NA
J gene: TRBJ1-1
CDR3 protein: CASRPITGPVSEAFF
CDR3 DNA: TGTGCCAGTAGACCCATAACAGGCCCCGTCTCTGAAGCTTTCTTT

V gene: TRBV6-6
clone size: NA
D gene: TRBD2
J gene: TRBJ2-7
CDR3 protein: CASSSGGIYEQYF
CDR3 DNA: TGTGCCAGCAGTTCCGGGGGGATCTACGAGCAGTACTTC

V gene: TRBV27
clone size: NA
D gene: NA
J gene: TRBJ2-5
CDR3 protein: CASSSTGSTQYF
CDR3 DNA: TGTGCCAGCAGCTCTACAGGTTCGACCCAGTACTTC

V gene: TRBV7-3
clone size: NA
D gene: TRBD1
J gene: TRBJ2-7
CDR3 protein: CASSLYGTDGGEQYF
CDR3 DNA: TGTGCCAGCAGCTTATACGGGACAGATGGTGGCGAGCAGTACTTC

V gene: TRBV5-5
clone size: NA
D gene: NA
J gene: TRBJ2-7
CDR3 protein: CASSPRYEQYF
CDR3 DNA: TGTGCCAGCAGCCCCCGTTACGAGCAGTACTTC

V gene: TRBV5-1
clone size: NA
D gene: TRBD2
J gene: TRBJ2-1
CDR3 protein: CASSSRAGTSATRSYNEQFF
CDR3 DNA: TGCGCCAGCAGCTCTAGAGCCGGGACTAGCGCTACTAGGTCCTACAATGAGCAGTTCTTC

V gene: TRBV15
clone size: NA
D gene: TRBD1
J gene: TRBJ1-3
CDR3 protein: CATSRSKGTDGNTIYF
CDR3 DNA: TGTGCCACCAGCAGAAGTAAAGGGACAGATGGAAACACCATATATTTT

V gene: TRBV20-1
clone size: once
D gene: NA
J gene: TRBJ2-7
CDR3 protein: CSAGESYEQYF
CDR3 DNA: TGCAGTGCGGGAGAGTCCTACGAGCAGTACTTC

V gene: TRBV5-1
clone size: NA
D gene: NA
J gene: TRBJ2-1
CDR3 protein: CASQPGTNCEQFF
CDR3 DNA: TGCGCCAGCCAACCCGGGACAAATTGTGAGCAGTTCTTC